This T cell receptor beta chain was retrieved from a study of OX40 agonist ivuxolimab in advanced cancers. Study overall: Of mixed ages from about 20 to 85 and averaging around 60 years, the group was roughly 83% male.

General study points: The study observed clonal expansion of CD4+ and CD8+ blood T cells by week 6 at 0.1 to 3.0 mg/kg.

V was clipped by 0 bases and J by 7 bases, with 7 bases between them. This CDR3 has 13 amino acids. Germline assignment: CDR1 KGHSH and CDR2 LQKENI. Turning to this clone: Its antigen is undetermined.

TCRdb's copy holds only in-frame clones and misses some; the assay was immunoSEQ multiplex PCR. The repertoire consists of over 60,000 clones, with over 90% occurring once and the leading ten covering 15% to 18%. Patients with autoimmune history or systemic immunosuppression were excluded. Blood sampling was done at baseline, cycle 4 day 1, and cycle 7 day 1. The TCR sequence derives from an adult with an advanced solid tumor such as melanoma, head and neck, liver or kidney cancer. The sample consisted of CD4+ or CD8+ T cells sorted from blood, taken in a trial of the OX40 agonist ivuxolimab. The rearrangement joins TRBV18 to TRBJ2-1; D unclear. In DNA form, the CDR3 reads TGTGCCAGCTCACCACCCCCTGAGAATGAGCAGTTCTTC. Translated: CASSPPPENEQFF.